This T cell receptor (beta chain) was observed in a study of T cell repertoires in cytomegalovirus infection. Turning to the study itself: Both a matching HLA type and CMV infection were indicated by public TCR beta signatures. Study findings and constraints: Clonotype analysis showed dominance of the ex vivo response by HLA-C-restricted CMV-specific TCR beta clonotypes. There were carriers of CMV plus the relevant HLA, and cumulative public TCR beta family frequency identified them.

Each CDR3 protein gets one entry after TCRdb re-called the reads with MiXCR. The sample carries some 350,000 distinct CDR3 sequences, 15% to 20% recorded once. This clonotype was counted a few times. The antigen is unknown. Specimen: PBMCs. This clonotype was obtained from a human donor in good health (CMV status not recorded). Some clones in this sample may be carry-over from other donors' samples.

Here the CDR3 reads CASSRAGTLVYEQYF. CDR3 in DNA: TGTGCCAGCAGCCGAGCCGGGACACTAGTTTACGAGCAGTACTTC. The chain carries TRBV28 and TRBJ2-7; tentative D call: TRBD1 (6 bases). CDR1 and CDR2 from the germline V gene are MDHEN and SYDVKM. V lost 6 bases, J lost 4 bases, and 19 bases lay in between. The CDR3 consists of 15 residues.